The 26 T cell receptor beta chains below all came from one sample that was sequenced in a study of OX40 agonist ivuxolimab in advanced cancers. The repertoire was sequenced with immunoSEQ multiplex PCR; TCRdb's copy has only in-frame clones and lacks some. The profile shows some 50,000 clones, 70% to 90% of them singletons. Specimen: CD4+ or CD8+ T cells sorted from blood, collected in a trial of the OX40 agonist ivuxolimab. Receptors were obtained from an adult with an advanced solid tumor such as melanoma, head and neck, liver or kidney cancer.

The V call is TRBV7-9, the J call TRBJ2-5; the D gene is possibly TRBD2 (6 bases). Germline V gene lookup returns CDR1 SEHNR and CDR2 FQNEAQ (reference sequence). Trimming stripped 3 bases from V and 4 bases from J, with 15 bases between. The CDR3 is made up of 15 amino acids. The CDR3 DNA reads as TGTGCCAGCAGCTTGAGGCGCGGGGCGCTAGAGACCCAGTACTTC. Translated, it gives CASSLRRGALETQYF.

This sequence joins TRBV7-2 and TRBJ2-7; TRBD2 aligns across 9 bases. CDR3 length: 15 amino acids. Trimming at V came to 1 base and at J to 5 bases, leaving 6 bases not matched to a gene. Per germline, CDR1 SGHTA and CDR2 FQGNSA. CDR3: CASSLVAGGPNEQYF. The CDR3 bases are TGTGCCAGCAGCTTAGTTGCGGGAGGGCCGAACGAGCAGTACTTC.

The chain carries TRBV19 and TRBJ2-7, with D possibly TRBD1 on 5 matching bases. The CDR3 is made up of 17 amino acids. V was shortened by 1 base and J by 1 base, with 17 bases between the two germline ends. Per germline, CDR1 LNHDA and CDR2 SQIVND (reference sequence). In DNA, the CDR3 is TGTGCCAGTAGTATAGGATGGCAGGGCAAGGATTCCTACGAGCAGTACTTC. It specifies CASSIGWQGKDSYEQYF.

The V call is TRBV2, the J call TRBJ1-1; no reliable D call. The CDR3 sequence is 12 residues long. V was trimmed by 6 bases and J by 1 base, leaving 6 bases between them. The germline gives CDR1 SNHLY, CDR2 FYNNEI. The CDR3 sequence is CASRHENTEAFF. CDR3 sequence (DNA): TGTGCCAGCAGGCACGAGAACACTGAAGCTTTCTTT.

V gene TRBV19 combines with J gene TRBJ1-1; D possibly corresponds to TRBD1 (5 bases). CDR3 length equals 15 residues. CDR1 is LNHDA and CDR2 is SQIVND in the germline V gene (reference sequence). With 3 bases removed from V and 11 bases from J, the gap between germline ends came to 22 bases. CDR3: CASSMPGYTGVEAFF. DNA for the CDR3: TGTGCCAGTAGTATGCCCGGTTACACGGGGGTTGAGGCTTTCTTT.

The rearrangement joins TRBV20-1 to TRBJ1-2; D is undetermined. The germline V gene encodes CDR1 DFQATT and CDR2 SNEGSKA (reference sequence). Trimming took off 6 bases at V and 8 bases at J, with 13 bases between the two ends. The CDR3 runs to 11 residues. CDR3 DNA sequence: TGCAGTGCCCCCTTTTCTTGGGGCTACACCTTC. This sequence encodes CSAPFSWGYTF.

The rearrangement uses TRBV5-1 and TRBJ2-7; 9 nucleotides agree with TRBD1. V gave up 3 bases and J gave up 5 bases; unmatched junction bases: 3. The CDR3 runs to 13 residues. Per germline, CDR1 SGHRS and CDR2 YFSETQ. As DNA, the CDR3 is TGCGCCAGCAGCTCGGGACAGGGCGACGAGCAGTACTTC. Translating it yields CASSSGQGDEQYF.

This chain uses TRBV7-2 with TRBJ2-1; 10 positions agree with TRBD2. This CDR3 is 13 amino acids long. J was trimmed by 2 bases and V by 10 bases; bases with no gene match: 2. Germline lookup yields CDR1 SGHTA and CDR2 FQGNSA. The DNA of the CDR3 is TGTGCCACAGGACTAGCGGCCTACAATGAGCAGTTCTTC. The encoded protein is CATGLAAYNEQFF.

The CDR3 nucleotides are TGTGCCAGCAGCTCCCTCCCGGGAGGGGCCCCCTACGAGCAGTACTTC. It yields the protein CASSSLPGGAPYEQYF. V and J are TRBV13 and TRBJ2-7; 8 bases align to TRBD2. The CDR3 is 16 residues long. Germline-derived CDR1 and CDR2 are PRHDT and FYEKMQ (reference sequence). J was trimmed by 2 bases and V by 4 bases; bases with no gene match: 10.

The chain couples TRBV7-9 to TRBJ2-1; TRBD1 is a possible D gene (6 bases). V lost 1 base to trimming and J lost 6 bases, with 16 bases between them. CDR3 size: 16 residues. Looked up from germline, CDR1 is SEHNR and CDR2 is FQNEAQ (reference sequence). In nucleotides, the CDR3 is TGTGCCAGCAGCTTAGTCATGGGGGCTGTCGCCAATGAGCAGTTCTTC. Encoded protein: CASSLVMGAVANEQFF.

V and J are TRBV21-1 and TRBJ2-7; no DNA check was done on the table's D call, TRBD1. TRBV21-1 is shown as a pseudogene. The CDR3 totals 16 residues. This CDR3 is CASRSSLEQEYYEQYF. The CDR3 DNA reads as TGTGCCAGCAGGTCCTCCTTGGAACAGGAATACTACGAGCAGTACTTC.

The chain combines TRBV30 with TRBJ2-1, with 10 bases matching TRBD2. The CDR3 covers 14 residues. CDR1 is GTSNPN and CDR2 is SVGIG in the germline V gene (reference sequence). With V trimmed by 5 bases and J by 6 bases, 7 bases remained unmatched. The CDR3 loop is CAWDSGGSGNEQFF. CDR3 nucleotide sequence: TGTGCCTGGGATAGCGGGGGGTCTGGCAATGAGCAGTTCTTC. Filled out from reference TRBV30 and TRBJ2-1, the complete variable domain reads SQTIHQWPATLVQPVGSPLSLECTVEGTSNPNLYWYRQAAGRGLQLLFYSVGIGQISSEVPQNLSASRPQDRQFILSSKKLLLSDSGFYLCAWDSGGSGNEQFFGPGTRLTVL.

The CDR3 DNA sequence: TGTGCCAGTTCGACCTCAAGGACACCTAGCAATCAGCCCCAGCATTTT. It encodes CASSTSRTPSNQPQHF. The chain couples TRBV19 to TRBJ1-5; TRBD1 might be the D (5 bases). Trimming pared 8 bases from V and 0 bases from J, leaving 17 bases between. CDR3 length: 16 amino acids. The V gene's germline CDR1 is LNHDA and CDR2 SQIVND (reference sequence).

The J gene is TRBJ1-2, the V gene TRBV29-1, with TRBD1 matching 9 bases. Germline CDR1 reads SQVTM; CDR2 reads ANQGSEA. This CDR3 is 14 amino acids long. V lost 3 bases, J lost 5 bases, and 7 bases stayed unmatched. Written as DNA, the CDR3 is TGCAGCGTTGATTACAGGGGGCAAGGATATGGCTACACCTTC. This translates into CSVDYRGQGYGYTF.

CDR3 amino acids: CASSVDLLFLNTEAFF. CDR3 in DNA: TGTGCCAGCAGCGTTGATCTCCTATTTCTGAACACTGAAGCTTTCTTT. This rearrangement joins TRBV5-4 to TRBJ1-1; D not resolved. The germline CDR1 and CDR2 sequences are SGHNT and YYREEE (reference sequence). Deletions cut 4 bases from V and 0 bases from J, with 16 bases between. The length of the CDR3 is 16 residues.

This clone was counted once. This chain uses TRBV30 with TRBJ1-2; D is uncertain. V was pared by 1 base and J by 1 base, with 7 bases between. This CDR3 is built from 13 residues. In germline, CDR1 is GTSNPN, CDR2 SVGIG (reference sequence). The CDR3 region has the DNA TGTGCCTGGAGTGCGAGCCTTAACTATGGCTACACCTTC. Translated, it gives CAWSASLNYGYTF. The full variable domain, with the rest looked up from reference TRBV30 and TRBJ1-2, is SQTIHQWPATLVQPVGSPLSLECTVEGTSNPNLYWYRQAAGRGLQLLFYSVGIGQISSEVPQNLSASRPQDRQFILSSKKLLLSDSGFYLCAWSASLNYGYTFGSGTRLTVV.

A single count supports this clone. The CDR3 DNA sequence: TGTGCCAGCTCACCCCCAGGGAACACTGAAGCTTTCTTT. The encoded protein is CASSPPGNTEAFF. This rearrangement joins TRBV18 to TRBJ1-1, with D unresolved. The CDR3 consists of 13 residues. Germline values: CDR1 KGHSH, CDR2 LQKENI. V was cut by 3 bases and J by 1 base, with 6 bases left in between.

The chain joins TRBV5-6 to TRBJ1-5; 7 bases line up with TRBD1. V lost 3 bases to trimming and J lost 2 bases; unmatched junction nucleotides: 8. The CDR3 runs to 16 residues. The germline V gene encodes CDR1 SGHDT and CDR2 YYEEEE. The CDR3 loop is CASSSTGKYGNQPQHF. The CDR3 DNA reads as TGTGCCAGCAGCTCGACAGGGAAGTACGGCAATCAGCCCCAGCATTTT.

The chain links TRBV15 to TRBJ2-7; 8 bases map to TRBD1. Germline CDR1 LNHNV, CDR2 YYDKDF (reference sequence). The CDR3 spans 14 residues. With 4 bases clipped from V and 2 bases from J, the junction kept 4 bases outside the gene matches. Here the CDR3 reads CATSIDRGTYEQYF. The CDR3 nucleotides are TGTGCCACCAGCATAGACAGGGGCACCTACGAGCAGTACTTC.

The chain carries TRBV7-2 and TRBJ2-1; TRBD2 matches at 9 bases. The length of the CDR3 is 18 residues. CDR1 is SGHTA, CDR2 FQGNSA, per germline. The V gene end was trimmed by 1 base and the J gene end by 0 bases; junction bases not matched to a gene: 7. CDR3 nucleotides: TGTGCCAGCAGCTTAGAGGCACTAGCGGGTTTCTCCTACAATGAGCAGTTCTTC. Residues: CASSLEALAGFSYNEQFF.

This rearrangement joins TRBV7-2 to TRBJ1-5, with unresolved D. Germline loops: CDR1 SGHTA, CDR2 FQGNSA. V lost 4 bases and J 5 bases, leaving 18 bases between the germline ends. This CDR3 comprises 16 residues. CDR3 residues: CASSSRDQRGDQPQHF. The CDR3 nucleotides are TGTGCCAGCAGCTCTCGGGATCAGCGGGGAGATCAGCCCCAGCATTTT.

The count of this clone is one. This chain joins TRBV11-2 and TRBJ2-1, with D perhaps matching TRBD1 (6 bases). The germline V and J ends were trimmed by 3 bases and 3 bases, with 12 bases remaining between them. CDR3 length: 15 residues. Germline CDR1 and CDR2: SGHAT and FQNNGV. The CDR3 DNA is TGTGCCAGCAGCTTTGGCAGGGGCGACTACAATGAGCAGTTCTTC. It yields the protein CASSFGRGDYNEQFF.

This rearrangement joins TRBV7-9 to TRBJ2-7, with D hard to call. Trimming shortened V by 5 bases and J by 4 bases, and 9 bases separated the two germline ends. CDR3 length equals 12 residues. CDR1 is SEHNR and CDR2 is FQNEAQ in the germline V gene (reference sequence). The CDR3 here is CASSPGPYEQYF. The CDR3 DNA reads TGTGCCAGCAGCCCCGGGCCTTACGAGCAGTACTTC.

This CDR3 is CASSQELAVSSYEQYF. The CDR3 DNA sequence: TGCGCCAGCAGCCAGGAACTAGCGGTTAGCTCCTACGAGCAGTACTTC. The gene calls are TRBV4-1 and TRBJ2-7; 8 nucleotides match TRBD2. The V segment lost 3 bases and the J segment 0 bases; nucleotides outside the gene matches: 7. This CDR3 comprises 16 residues. From germline, CDR1 is MGHRA and CDR2 YSYEKL.

The chain combines TRBV23-1 with TRBJ1-1; TRBD1 matches at 10 bases. TRBV23-1 is treated as an ORF (open reading frame) with a function not yet certain. The CDR3 runs 12 residues. V dropped 6 bases and J dropped 7; count of bases not matched to a gene: 2. Here the CDR3 reads CASRTGGVEAFF. The CDR3 region has the DNA TGCGCCAGCAGGACAGGGGGCGTTGAAGCTTTCTTT.

This clone appeared a few times. The chain has TRBV27 and TRBJ2-7; 8 bases are shared with TRBD1. Germline assignment: CDR1 MNHEY and CDR2 SMNVEV (reference sequence). This CDR3 region has 13 residues. Germline trimming cut 7 bases from V and 6 bases from J; bases unmatched to any gene: 8. CDR3 nucleotides: TGTGCCAGCACCGCCGGCAGGGGGCGCGAGCAGTACTTC. It codes for CASTAGRGREQYF.